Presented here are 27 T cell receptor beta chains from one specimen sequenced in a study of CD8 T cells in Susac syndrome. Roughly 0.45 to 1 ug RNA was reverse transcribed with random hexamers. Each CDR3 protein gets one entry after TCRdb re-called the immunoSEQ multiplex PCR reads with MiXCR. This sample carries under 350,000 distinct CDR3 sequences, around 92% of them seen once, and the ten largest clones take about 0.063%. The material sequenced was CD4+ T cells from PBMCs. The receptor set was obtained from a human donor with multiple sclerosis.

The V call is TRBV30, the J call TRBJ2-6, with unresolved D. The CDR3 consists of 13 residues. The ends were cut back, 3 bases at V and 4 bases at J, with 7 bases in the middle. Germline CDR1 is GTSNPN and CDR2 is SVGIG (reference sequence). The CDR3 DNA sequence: TGTGCCTGGAGAATCCCCGGGGCCAACGTCCTGACTTTC. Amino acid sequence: CAWRIPGANVLTF.

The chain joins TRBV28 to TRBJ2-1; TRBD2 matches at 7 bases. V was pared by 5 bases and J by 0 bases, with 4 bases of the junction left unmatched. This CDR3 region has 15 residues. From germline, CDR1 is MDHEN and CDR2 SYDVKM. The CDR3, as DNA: TGTGCCAGCAGTGGGTGGGGGGGCTCCTACAATGAGCAGTTCTTC. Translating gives CASSGWGGSYNEQFF.

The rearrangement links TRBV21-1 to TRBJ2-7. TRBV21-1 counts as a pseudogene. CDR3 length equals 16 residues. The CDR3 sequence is CASSRAGSRDNYEQYF. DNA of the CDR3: TGTGCCAGCAGCAGAGCGGGCTCAAGGGATAACTACGAGCAGTACTTC.

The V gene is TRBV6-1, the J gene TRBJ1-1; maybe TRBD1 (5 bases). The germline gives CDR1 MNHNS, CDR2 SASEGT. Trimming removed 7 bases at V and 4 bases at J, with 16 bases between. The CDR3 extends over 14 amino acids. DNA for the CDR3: TGTGCCAGCATGCCAGGGAGGATATCCACTGAAGCTTTCTTT. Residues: CASMPGRISTEAFF.

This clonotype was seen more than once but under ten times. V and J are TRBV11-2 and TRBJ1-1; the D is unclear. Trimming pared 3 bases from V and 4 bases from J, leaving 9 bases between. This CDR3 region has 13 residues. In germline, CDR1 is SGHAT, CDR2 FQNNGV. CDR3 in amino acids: CASSFSSGTEAFF. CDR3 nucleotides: TGTGCCAGCAGCTTCAGTTCAGGCACTGAAGCTTTCTTT.

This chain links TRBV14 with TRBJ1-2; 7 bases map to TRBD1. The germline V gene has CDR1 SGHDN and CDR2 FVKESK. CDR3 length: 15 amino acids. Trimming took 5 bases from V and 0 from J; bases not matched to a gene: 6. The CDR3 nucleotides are TGTGCCAGCAGCTGGGGACAGCGAGCTAACTATGGCTACACCTTC. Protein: CASSWGQRANYGYTF.

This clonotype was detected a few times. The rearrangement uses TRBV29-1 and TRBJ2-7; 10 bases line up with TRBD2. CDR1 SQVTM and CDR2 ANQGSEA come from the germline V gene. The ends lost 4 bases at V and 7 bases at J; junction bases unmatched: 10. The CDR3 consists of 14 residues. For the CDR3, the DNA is TGCAGCGTTGCGGCTAGCGGGGGAAGGTGGGAGCAGTACTTC. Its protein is CSVAASGGRWEQYF.

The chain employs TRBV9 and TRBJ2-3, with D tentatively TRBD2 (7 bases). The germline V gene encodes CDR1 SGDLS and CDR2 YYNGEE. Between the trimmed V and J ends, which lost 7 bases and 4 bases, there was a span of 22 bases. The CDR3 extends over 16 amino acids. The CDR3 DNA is TGTGCCAGCGGGCCGGGGGTTGCGGGGGCAGCAGATACGCAGTATTTT. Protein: CASGPGVAGAADTQYF.

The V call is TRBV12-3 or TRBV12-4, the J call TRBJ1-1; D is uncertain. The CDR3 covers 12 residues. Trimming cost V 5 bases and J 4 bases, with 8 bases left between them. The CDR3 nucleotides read TGTGCCAGCAGTCCCTCCCCCACTGAAGCTTTCTTT. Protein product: CASSPSPTEAFF.

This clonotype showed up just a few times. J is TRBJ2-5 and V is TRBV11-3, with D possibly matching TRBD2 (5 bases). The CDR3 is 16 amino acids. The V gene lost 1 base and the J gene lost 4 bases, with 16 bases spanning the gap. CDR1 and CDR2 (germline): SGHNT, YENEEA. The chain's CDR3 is CASSLGRHTEGETQYF. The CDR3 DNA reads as TGTGCCAGCAGCTTAGGACGGCATACCGAGGGAGAGACCCAGTACTTC.

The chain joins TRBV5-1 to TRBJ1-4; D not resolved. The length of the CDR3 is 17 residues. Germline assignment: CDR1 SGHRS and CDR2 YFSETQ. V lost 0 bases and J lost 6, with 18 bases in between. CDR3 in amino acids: CASSLGLPGEEDEKLFF. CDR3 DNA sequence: TGCGCCAGCAGCTTGGGACTCCCGGGAGAAGAGGATGAAAAACTGTTTTTT.

CDR3 nucleotide sequence: TGTGCCAGCAGCGAGCCAGGGAAGGCTAATGAAAAACTGTTTTTT. Its translation: CASSEPGKANEKLFF. V is TRBV7-9 and J is TRBJ1-4, with D maybe TRBD1 (5 bases). The germline CDR1 and CDR2 sequences are SEHNR and FQNEAQ (reference sequence). This CDR3 comprises 15 residues. Trimming shortened V by 5 bases and J by 3 bases, and 13 bases separated the two germline ends.

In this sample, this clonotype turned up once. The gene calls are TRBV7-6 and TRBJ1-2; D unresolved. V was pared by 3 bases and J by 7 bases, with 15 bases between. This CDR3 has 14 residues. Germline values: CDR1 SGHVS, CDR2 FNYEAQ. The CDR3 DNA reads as TGTGCCAGCAGCTTGTTAGCTCTTGGGTCTGGCTACACCTTC. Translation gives CASSLLALGSGYTF.

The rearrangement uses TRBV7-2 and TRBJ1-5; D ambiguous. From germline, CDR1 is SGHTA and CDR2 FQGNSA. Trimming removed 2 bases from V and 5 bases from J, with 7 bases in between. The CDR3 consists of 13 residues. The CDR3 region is CASSLLSDQPQHF. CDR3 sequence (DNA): TGTGCCAGCAGCTTACTCAGTGATCAGCCCCAGCATTTT.

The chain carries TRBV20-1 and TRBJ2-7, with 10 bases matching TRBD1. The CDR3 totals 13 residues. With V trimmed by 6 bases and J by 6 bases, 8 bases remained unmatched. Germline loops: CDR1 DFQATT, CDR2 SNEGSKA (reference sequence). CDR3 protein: CSAKGTGAVEQYF. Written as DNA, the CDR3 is TGCAGTGCCAAGGGGACAGGGGCCGTCGAGCAGTACTTC.

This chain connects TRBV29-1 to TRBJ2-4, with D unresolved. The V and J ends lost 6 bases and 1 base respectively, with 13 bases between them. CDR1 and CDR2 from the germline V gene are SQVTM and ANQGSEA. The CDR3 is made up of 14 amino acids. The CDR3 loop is CSVPGPAAKNIQYF. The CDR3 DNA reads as TGCAGCGTCCCGGGTCCAGCGGCCAAAAACATTCAGTACTTC.

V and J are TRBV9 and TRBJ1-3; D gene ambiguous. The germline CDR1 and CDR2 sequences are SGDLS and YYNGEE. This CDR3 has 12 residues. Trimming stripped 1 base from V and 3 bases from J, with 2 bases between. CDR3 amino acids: CASSVNGNTIYF. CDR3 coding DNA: TGTGCCAGCAGCGTAAATGGAAACACCATATATTTT.

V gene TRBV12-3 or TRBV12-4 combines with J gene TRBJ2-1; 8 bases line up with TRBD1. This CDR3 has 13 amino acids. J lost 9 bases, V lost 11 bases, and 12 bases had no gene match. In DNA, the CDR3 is TGTGCCGAGGGGGACAGGCCCTTTGGTGAGCAGTTCTTC. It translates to CAEGDRPFGEQFF.

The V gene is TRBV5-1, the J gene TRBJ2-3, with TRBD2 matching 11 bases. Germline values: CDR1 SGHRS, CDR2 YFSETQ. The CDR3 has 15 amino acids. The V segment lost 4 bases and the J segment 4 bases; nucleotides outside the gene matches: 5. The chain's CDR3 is CASSPLAGGADTQYF. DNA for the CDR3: TGCGCCAGCAGCCCGCTAGCGGGGGGCGCAGATACGCAGTATTTT.

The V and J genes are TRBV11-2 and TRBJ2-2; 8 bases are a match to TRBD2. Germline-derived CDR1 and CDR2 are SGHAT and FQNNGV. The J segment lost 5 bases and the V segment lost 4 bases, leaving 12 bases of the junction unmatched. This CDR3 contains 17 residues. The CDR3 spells CASSSRSSVAGTGELFF. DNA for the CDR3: TGTGCCAGCAGCTCCCGTTCCAGTGTAGCGGGGACCGGGGAGCTGTTTTTT.

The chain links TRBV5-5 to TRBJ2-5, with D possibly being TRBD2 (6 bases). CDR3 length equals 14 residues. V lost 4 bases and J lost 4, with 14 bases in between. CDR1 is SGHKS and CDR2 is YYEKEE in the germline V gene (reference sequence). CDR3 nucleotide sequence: TGTGCCAGCAGCGCCACCGGGGGAGTAGAGACCCAGTACTTC. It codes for CASSATGGVETQYF.

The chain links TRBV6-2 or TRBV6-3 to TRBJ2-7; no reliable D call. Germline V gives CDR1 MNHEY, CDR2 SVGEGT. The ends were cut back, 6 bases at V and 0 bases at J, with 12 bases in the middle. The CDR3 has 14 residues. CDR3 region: CASSPYRASYEQYF. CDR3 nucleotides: TGTGCCAGCAGCCCTTACCGGGCCTCCTACGAGCAGTACTTC.

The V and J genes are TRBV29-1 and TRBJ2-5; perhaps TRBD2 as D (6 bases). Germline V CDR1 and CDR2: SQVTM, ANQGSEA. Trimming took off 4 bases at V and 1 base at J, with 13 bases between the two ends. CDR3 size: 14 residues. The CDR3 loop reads CSVGFLGGQETQYF. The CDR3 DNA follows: TGCAGCGTTGGATTTCTCGGGGGCCAAGAGACCCAGTACTTC.

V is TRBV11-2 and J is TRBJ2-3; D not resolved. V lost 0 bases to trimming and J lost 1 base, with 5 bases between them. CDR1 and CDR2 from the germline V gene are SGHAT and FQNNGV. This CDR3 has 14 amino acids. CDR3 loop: CASSLDRRTDTQYF. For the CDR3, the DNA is TGTGCCAGCAGCTTAGATCGGCGCACAGATACGCAGTATTTT.

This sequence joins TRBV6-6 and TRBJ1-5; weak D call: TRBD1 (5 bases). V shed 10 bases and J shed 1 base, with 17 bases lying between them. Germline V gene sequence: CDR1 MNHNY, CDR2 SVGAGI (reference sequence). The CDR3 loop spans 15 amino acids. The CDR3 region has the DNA TGTGCCACCCGATTTGGGGGTTCAAGCAATCAGCCCCAGCATTTT. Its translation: CATRFGGSSNQPQHF.

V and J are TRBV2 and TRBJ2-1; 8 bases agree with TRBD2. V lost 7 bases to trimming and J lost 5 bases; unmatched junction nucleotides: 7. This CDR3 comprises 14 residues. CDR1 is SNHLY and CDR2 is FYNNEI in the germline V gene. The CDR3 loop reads CASNRLAQDNEQFF. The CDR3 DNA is TGTGCCAGCAACCGACTAGCGCAGGACAATGAGCAGTTCTTC.

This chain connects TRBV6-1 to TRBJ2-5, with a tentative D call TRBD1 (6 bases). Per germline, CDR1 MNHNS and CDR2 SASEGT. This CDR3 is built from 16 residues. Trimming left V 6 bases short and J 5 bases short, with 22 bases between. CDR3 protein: CASRSPGHQVRETQYF. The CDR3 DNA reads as TGTGCCAGCAGGTCTCCGGGACACCAAGTCAGGGAGACCCAGTACTTC.